This TCR beta chain was recorded in a study of blood T cell repertoires in COVID-19. The wider study: The United States, Italy and Spain provided the acute and convalescent COVID-19 samples. The cDNA or gDNA used as material had been derived from T cells, B-cell-depleted T cells, or PBMCs.

Methods used by the authors: From reference gene primer amplification, estimates of nucleated cell counts were derived. Assay: immunoSEQ multiplex PCR; the TCRdb copy retains only in-frame clones and omits some. The V and J calls and clone size are taken from that table; D and trimming were inferred from the DNA. The sample has 45,000 to 65,000 clones, over 75% seen once. Unmatched junction bases numbered 11, after V lost 4 bases and J lost 7 bases. CDR3 length: 15 amino acids. Per the germline V gene, CDR1 is MNHNY and CDR2 is SVGAGI (reference sequence). This chain links TRBV6-6 with TRBJ1-1; TRBD1 aligns across 8 bases. Source material: peripheral blood. This receptor was taken from a man aged 50 to 59 with active COVID-19. The chain's CDR3 is CASSSTGQVNSEAFF. For the CDR3, the DNA is TGTGCCAGCAGTTCCACGGGACAGGTCAATAGTGAAGCTTTCTTT.